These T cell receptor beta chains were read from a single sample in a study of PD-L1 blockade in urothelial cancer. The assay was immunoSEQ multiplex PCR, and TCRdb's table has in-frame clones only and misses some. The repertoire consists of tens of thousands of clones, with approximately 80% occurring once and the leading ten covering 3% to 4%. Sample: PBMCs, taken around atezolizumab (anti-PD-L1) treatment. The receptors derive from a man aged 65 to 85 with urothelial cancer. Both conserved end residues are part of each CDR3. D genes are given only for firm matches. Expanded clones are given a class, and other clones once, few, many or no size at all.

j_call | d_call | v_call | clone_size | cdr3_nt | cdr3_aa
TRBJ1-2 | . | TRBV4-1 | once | TGCGCCAGCAGCCAACCACCCCCGGGGAGAACAGAGTATGGCTACACCTTC | CASSQPPPGRTEYGYTF
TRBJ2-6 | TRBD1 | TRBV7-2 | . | TGTGCCAGCAGCTTAGCGGGGACAGGGGTCTCTGGGGCCAACGTCCTGACTTTC | CASSLAGTGVSGANVLTF
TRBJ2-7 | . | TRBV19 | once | TGTGCCAGTAGTGCTAGTAGCGGCTCCTACGAGCAGTACTTC | CASSASSGSYEQYF
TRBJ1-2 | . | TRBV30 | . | TGTGCCTGGGGGGAAGGGGGTCATGGCTACACCTTC | CAWGEGGHGYTF
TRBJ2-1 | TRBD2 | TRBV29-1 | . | TGCAGCGGGGGACTAGCGGGAGGGCGTCGCAATGAGCAGTTCTTC | CSGGLAGGRRNEQFF
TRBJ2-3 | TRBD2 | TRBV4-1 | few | TGCGCCAGCAGCCTGAGCGGGAGGGCCGTAGATACGCAGTATTTT | CASSLSGRAVDTQYF
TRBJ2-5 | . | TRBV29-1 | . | TGCAGCGTTGGAAGTCCGGGGATACAAGAGACCCAGTACTTC | CSVGSPGIQETQYF
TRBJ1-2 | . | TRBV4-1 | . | TGCGCCAGCAGCCAACCCGCCGAACCCCGGGGCTACACCTTC | CASSQPAEPRGYTF
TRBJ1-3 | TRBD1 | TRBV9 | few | TGTGCCAGCAGCGCACAATCCGGGACAGCTGGAAACACCATATATTTT | CASSAQSGTAGNTIYF
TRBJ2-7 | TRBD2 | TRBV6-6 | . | TGTGCCAGCAGTTACCGGCGGGAGTTGGTCTACGAGCAGTACTTC | CASSYRRELVYEQYF
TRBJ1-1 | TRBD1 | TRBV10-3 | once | TGTGCCATCAGGGGACAGGGGAATAGTGAAGCTTTCTTT | CAIRGQGNSEAFF
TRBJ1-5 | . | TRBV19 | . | TGTGCCAGTAGTAGGACAGAGAGGAATAGCAATCAGCCCCAGCATTTT | CASSRTERNSNQPQHF
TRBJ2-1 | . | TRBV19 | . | TGTGCCAGTAGTATAGTAGGAGACAATGAGCAGTTCTTC | CASSIVGDNEQFF
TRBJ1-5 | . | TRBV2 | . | TGTGCCAGCAGTGCCTCCGGGTCCACAGGGTATAGCAATCAGCCCCAGCATTTT | CASSASGSTGYSNQPQHF